Listed here are 27 T cell receptor beta chains from one sample, sequenced in a study of radiotherapy plus CTLA-4 blockade in lung cancer. Here immunoSEQ multiplex PCR was the method, and the copy in TCRdb shows in-frame clones only, minus some. The table has 83,000 or so clones, around 83% seen once. Sequencing was performed on peripheral blood, taken from a patient treated with radiotherapy plus ipilimumab. The receptors were sampled from a human donor with non-small cell lung cancer who had stable disease on radiotherapy plus ipilimumab.

The chain couples TRBV18 to TRBJ1-1; no clear D. The CDR3 covers 13 residues. Germline V lookup: CDR1 KGHSH, CDR2 LQKENI. Trimming cost V 6 bases and J 2 bases, with 10 bases left between them. The CDR3 coding sequence is TGTGCCAGCTCGGAGGGCCTTAACACTGAAGCTTTCTTT. Amino acid sequence: CASSEGLNTEAFF.

The V gene is TRBV7-6, the J gene TRBJ1-1, with unresolved D. Germline lookup yields CDR1 SGHVS and CDR2 FNYEAQ. V gave up 5 bases and J gave up 0 bases, with 10 bases separating them. The CDR3 covers 14 residues. CDR3 sequence (DNA): TGTGCCAGCAGCCCAAGAGCGCTGAACACTGAAGCTTTCTTT. Translated, it gives CASSPRALNTEAFF. The full variable domain, its missing parts supplied by reference TRBV7-6 and TRBJ1-1, is GAGVSQSPRYKVTKRGQDVALRCDPISGHVSLYWYRQALGQGPEFLTYFNYEAQQDKSGLPNDRFSAERPEGSISTLTIQRTEQRDSAMYRCASSPRALNTEAFFGQGTRLTVV.

J is TRBJ1-1 and V is TRBV7-2; possibly TRBD1 for D (5 bases). Trimming cost V 5 bases and J 1 base, with 8 bases left between them. Germline loops: CDR1 SGHTA, CDR2 FQGNSA. This CDR3 comprises 13 residues. Here the CDR3 reads CASSLQENTEAFF. The CDR3 DNA sequence: TGTGCCAGCAGCCTACAGGAGAACACTGAAGCTTTCTTT.

The V call is TRBV10-3, the J call TRBJ1-5, with D tentatively TRBD1 (5 bases). Germline-derived CDR1 and CDR2 are ENHRY and SYGVKD. V lost 6 bases to trimming and J lost 6 bases, with 12 bases between them. The CDR3 consists of 13 residues. CDR3 in amino acids: CAIRATEAQPQHF. The CDR3 nucleotides are TGTGCCATCAGAGCGACAGAAGCTCAGCCCCAGCATTTT.

J is TRBJ1-5 and V is TRBV28; D remains unclear. CDR1 and CDR2 (germline): MDHEN, SYDVKM. Trimming cost V 2 bases and J 3 bases, with 11 bases left between them. There are 15 residues in the CDR3. This CDR3 is CASSLVLQPNQPQHF. The CDR3 nucleotides are TGTGCCAGCAGTTTAGTACTACAGCCCAATCAGCCCCAGCATTTT.

This chain uses TRBV28 with TRBJ2-7, with 8 bases identical to TRBD1. V shed 5 bases and J 0 bases; nucleotides not matched to a gene: 6. The CDR3 is 15 amino acids. CDR1 and CDR2 from the germline V gene are MDHEN and SYDVKM. This CDR3 is CASSRTGWGSYEQYF. Written as DNA, the CDR3 is TGTGCCAGCAGTCGGACAGGGTGGGGCTCCTACGAGCAGTACTTC.

The table lists this clone with a few counts. The final CDR3 position lacks the conserved phenylalanine or tryptophan, pointing to a likely read error. No DNA is shown, since the ends of the CDR3 on it are uncertain; the CDR3 is the one TCRdb lists. The J gene is TRBJ2-7, the V gene TRBV28; no check of the table's D call, TRBD2, against the DNA was made. Germline values: CDR1 MDHEN, CDR2 SYDVKM. The CDR3 comprises 11 residues, both ends counted. The CDR3 protein is CASSLYDYPRD.

The rearrangement joins TRBV6-1 to TRBJ2-2; D is undetermined. From germline, CDR1 is MNHNS and CDR2 SASEGT. V dropped 4 bases and J dropped 1 base, with 10 bases sitting between them. The CDR3 has 15 amino acids. The DNA for the CDR3 is TGTGCCAGCAGTGCCCTATTTGGGAACACCGGGGAGCTGTTTTTT. It is translated as CASSALFGNTGELFF.

The CDR3 here is CASSELSNRRTGGYTF. The CDR3 DNA follows: TGTGCCAGCAGTGAATTAAGTAACAGACGAACGGGGGGCTACACCTTC. The chain couples TRBV6-1 to TRBJ1-2, with D hard to call. The germline V and J ends were trimmed by 2 bases and 8 bases, with 21 bases remaining between them. The CDR3 sequence is 16 residues long. Germline V gives CDR1 MNHNS, CDR2 SASEGT.

This chain uses TRBV9 with TRBJ2-2; 10 bases fit TRBD1. CDR1 SGDLS and CDR2 YYNGEE come from the germline V gene. V shed 0 bases, J shed 6 bases, and the junction held 2 bases outside the gene matches. The CDR3 is 15 residues long. The CDR3 region has the DNA TGTGCCAGCAGCGTAGGGGACAGGGGATCCGGGGAGCTGTTTTTT. This codes for CASSVGDRGSGELFF.

The chain couples TRBV4-2 to TRBJ1-5; D gene ambiguous. The CDR3 is 15 residues long. Germline CDR1 is LGHNA and CDR2 is YNFKEQ. Trimming pared 0 bases from V and 9 bases from J, leaving 15 bases between. DNA of the CDR3: TGTGCCAGCAGCCAAGACGAGGCAGTCAACGGGCCCCAGCATTTT. This sequence encodes CASSQDEAVNGPQHF.

V gene TRBV5-1 combines with J gene TRBJ2-5; perhaps TRBD1 as D (6 bases). V gave up 4 bases and J gave up 4 bases, with 17 bases separating them. The CDR3 loop spans 15 amino acids. CDR1 is SGHRS and CDR2 is YFSETQ in the germline V gene. The DNA for the CDR3 is TGCGCCAGCAGCCCCCTAGGACAGTTCGGAGAGACCCAGTACTTC. This gives the protein CASSPLGQFGETQYF.

The CDR3 loop reads CASSRDRDTYEQYF. For the CDR3, the DNA is TGTGCCAGCTCACGGGACAGGGATACCTACGAGCAGTACTTC. The rearrangement uses TRBV18 and TRBJ2-7, with 9 bases identical to TRBD1. Germline V lookup: CDR1 KGHSH, CDR2 LQKENI. V lost 4 bases and J lost 2; bases outside the gene matches: 3. CDR3 length: 14 residues.

This chain uses TRBV18 with TRBJ2-3; 8 bases agree with TRBD2. CDR1 is KGHSH and CDR2 is LQKENI in the germline V gene. The CDR3 is 15 residues long. Losses at the gene ends were 6 bases for V and 2 bases for J; bases not matched to a gene: 7. The CDR3 DNA sequence: TGTGCCAGCTCCCAGGCGGGGGGCCTCACAGATACGCAGTATTTT. It codes for CASSQAGGLTDTQYF.

The V call is TRBV20-1, the J call TRBJ1-2, with 7 bases lining up with TRBD1. Trimming cost V 5 bases and J 6 bases; bases outside gene matches: 3. Germline V lookup: CDR1 DFQATT, CDR2 SNEGSKA (reference sequence). CDR3 size: 11 residues. The CDR3 bases are TGCAGTGCTCGGACAGGAGATGGCTACACCTTC. Protein: CSARTGDGYTF.

The CDR3 sequence is CASSLDGRGQWETQYF. The CDR3 bases are TGCGCCAGCAGCTTGGACGGTAGAGGACAATGGGAGACCCAGTACTTC. This sequence joins TRBV5-1 and TRBJ2-5, with D perhaps matching TRBD1 (5 bases). The CDR3 extends over 16 amino acids. V lost 0 bases, J lost 5 bases, and 17 bases lay in between. The germline V gene has CDR1 SGHRS and CDR2 YFSETQ.

The V call is TRBV5-6, the J call TRBJ2-7, with D maybe TRBD2 (5 bases). The CDR3 has 18 amino acids. CDR1 and CDR2 (germline): SGHDT, YYEEEE. Trimming pared 1 base from V and 0 bases from J, leaving 20 bases between. The CDR3 loop is CASSLFAGVGIASYEQYF. The CDR3 DNA is TGTGCCAGCAGCTTGTTCGCCGGGGTCGGGATTGCCTCCTACGAGCAGTACTTC.

The chain has TRBV28 and TRBJ1-2, with 7 positions matching TRBD1. Germline V gives CDR1 MDHEN, CDR2 SYDVKM. The CDR3 spans 17 residues. Trimming cost V 2 bases and J 8 bases; bases outside gene matches: 17. The CDR3 spells CASSLPPPSERGRGYTF. In DNA form, the CDR3 reads TGTGCCAGCAGTTTACCCCCTCCCTCAGAGAGGGGGCGAGGCTACACCTTC.

The gene calls are TRBV7-6 and TRBJ2-7; no firm D call. From germline, CDR1 is SGHVS and CDR2 FNYEAQ. Deletions cut 2 bases from V and 5 bases from J, with 7 bases between. The CDR3 totals 12 residues. The CDR3 bases are TGTGCCAGCAGCTTAAGCGAGGACGAGCAGTACTTC. Translating gives CASSLSEDEQYF.

V and J are TRBV19 and TRBJ2-7; 10 bases line up with TRBD2. V gave up 5 bases and J gave up 2 bases; unmatched junction bases: 3. This CDR3 has 14 residues. Germline V gene data show CDR1 as LNHDA and CDR2 as SQIVND (reference sequence). The CDR3 loop is CASSSLAGAYEQYF. The CDR3 coding sequence is TGTGCCAGTAGTTCCCTAGCGGGGGCCTACGAGCAGTACTTC.

V gene TRBV9 combines with J gene TRBJ1-5, with D unresolved. V lost 4 bases and J 1 base, leaving 9 bases between the germline ends. Germline CDR1 and CDR2: SGDLS and YYNGEE. The CDR3 is made up of 14 amino acids. Written as DNA, the CDR3 is TGTGCCAGCAGCAGTGGACCAAGCAATCAGCCCCAGCATTTT. It is translated as CASSSGPSNQPQHF.

V is TRBV10-2 and J is TRBJ2-3; D is perhaps TRBD2 (6 bases). The CDR3 runs 15 residues. Between the trimmed V and J ends, which lost 9 bases and 2 bases, there was a span of 18 bases. Germline CDR1 reads WSHSY; CDR2 reads SAAADI. The CDR3, as DNA: TGCGCCAGTGCCGGGCGGGATCGAGTCACAGATACGCAGTATTTT. Translation gives CASAGRDRVTDTQYF.

The CDR3 sequence is CASSRQGDTEAFF. In DNA form, the CDR3 reads TGTGCCAGTAGTAGACAGGGGGACACTGAAGCTTTCTTT. The chain has TRBV19 and TRBJ1-1, with TRBD1 matching over 9 bases. V lost 4 bases to trimming and J lost 3 bases; unmatched junction nucleotides: 0. In germline, CDR1 is LNHDA, CDR2 SQIVND (reference sequence). This CDR3 spans 13 amino acids.

J is TRBJ2-1 and V is TRBV15, with 9 positions matching TRBD2. CDR1 LNHNV and CDR2 YYDKDF come from the germline V gene (reference sequence). The CDR3 extends over 16 amino acids. The J segment lost 7 bases and the V segment lost 5 bases, leaving 12 bases of the junction unmatched. The CDR3 loop is CATSGGGAGGVNEQFF. Written as DNA, the CDR3 is TGTGCCACCAGCGGGGGGGGAGCGGGAGGTGTTAATGAGCAGTTCTTC.

This clone was detected a few times. V usage is TRBV6-6 and J usage is TRBJ2-7, with D perhaps matching TRBD1 or TRBD2 (6 bases each). The V end was cut by 7 bases, the J end by 2 bases, with 15 bases between. Germline CDR1 and CDR2: MNHNY and SVGAGI (reference sequence). The CDR3 covers 14 residues. CDR3 DNA sequence: TGTGCCAGCACTCCCGCGGGACACCCCTACGAGCAGTACTTC. Its protein is CASTPAGHPYEQYF.

The chain joins TRBV5-1 to TRBJ1-4, with D possibly matching TRBD1 (5 bases). Germline V gene lookup returns CDR1 SGHRS and CDR2 YFSETQ. The CDR3 extends over 14 amino acids. The V gene lost 4 bases and the J gene lost 3 bases, with 10 bases spanning the gap. The CDR3 nucleotides read TGCGCCAGCAGCAGGGACTATTCTAATGAAAAACTGTTTTTT. Protein sequence: CASSRDYSNEKLFF.

The chain employs TRBV27 and TRBJ2-3; 7 bases align to TRBD1. The V gene end was trimmed by 8 bases and the J gene end by 2 bases; junction bases not matched to a gene: 10. Germline CDR1 MNHEY, CDR2 SMNVEV (reference sequence). The CDR3 runs 15 residues. In DNA form, the CDR3 reads TGTGCCAGCCGTAGGGGGCCTGTAGCCACAGATACGCAGTATTTT. Translation: CASRRGPVATDTQYF.